The rows below give T cell receptor beta chains drawn from one sample of a study of blood T cell repertoires in COVID-19. The protocol was immunoSEQ multiplex PCR, while the TCRdb copy is restricted to in-frame clones and leaves out a portion. The sample includes around 200,000 clones, roughly 80% seen only once; the top ten take around 5.4%. The sample consisted of peripheral blood. These receptor sequences come from a human donor in a cohort sampled during active COVID-19. CDR3s include the opening cysteine and the closing phenylalanine or tryptophan. The D gene is left open where the match is weak. Clone sizes are given selectively: once, few, many, or a class where the clone is expanded.

j_gene,d_gene,v_gene,abundance,CDR3nt,CDR3aa
TRBJ2-1,TRBD2,TRBV5-1,.,TGCGCCAGCAGCAAGACTAGCGGGAGGACGGGCGATGAGCAGTTCTTC,CASSKTSGRTGDEQFF
TRBJ2-7,TRBD1,TRBV7-3,.,TGTGCCAGCAGCTTAGTGGGACAGGGGGAATACGAGCAGTACTTC,CASSLVGQGEYEQYF
TRBJ1-1,.,TRBV19,.,TGTGCCAGTAGTATGGACAAAGTGAAAGCTTTCTTT,CASSMDKVKAFF
TRBJ1-1,TRBD1,TRBV6-1,.,TGTGCCAGCAGTGAACAGGGGGCTGTATGGATGAACACTGAAGCTTTCTTT,CASSEQGAVWMNTEAFF
TRBJ1-5,.,TRBV19,.,TGTGCCAGTAGTTACACCCTCGATAGCAATCAGCCCCAGCATTTT,CASSYTLDSNQPQHF
TRBJ1-5,TRBD1,TRBV6-2/TRBV6-3,few,TGTGCCAGCAGTCCGACAGGGATTAGCAATCAGCCCCAGCATTTT,CASSPTGISNQPQHF
TRBJ1-6,.,TRBV3-1/TRBV3-2,.,TGTGCCAGCAGCCAAGCAGGGGCAAAGGGTTCACCCCTCCACTTT,CASSQAGAKGSPLHF
TRBJ2-3,TRBD2,TRBV5-5,.,TGTGCCAGCAGCTTGGTCGGCGGGAGGGCCACAGATACGCAGTATTTT,CASSLVGGRATDTQYF
TRBJ2-7,TRBD2,TRBV30,once,TGTGCCTGGAGCACTAGCGGTCTTCGGTACGAGCAGTACTTC,CAWSTSGLRYEQYF
TRBJ2-1,TRBD2,TRBV27,.,TGTGCCAGCAGCCGGACTAGCCCCTACAATGAGCAGTTCTTC,CASSRTSPYNEQFF
TRBJ2-1,.,TRBV5-1,.,TGCGCCAGCAGCGCAGGGATAGGGATAGGAATGAATGAGCAGTTCTTC,CASSAGIGIGMNEQFF
TRBJ1-6,.,TRBV4-3,.,TGCGCCAGCAGCCAAGTTCACCAGGGAAGCTCCTATAATTCACCCCTCCACTTT,CASSQVHQGSSYNSPLHF
TRBJ2-4,TRBD2,TRBV28,once,TGTGCCAGCAGTTCAGCGGGATTTCTAGCCAAAAACATTCAGTACTTC,CASSSAGFLAKNIQYF
TRBJ1-3,TRBD1,TRBV18,.,TGTGCCAGCTCACTAGAGACAGGGCGCGGAAACACCATATATTTT,CASSLETGRGNTIYF
TRBJ2-1,TRBD2,TRBV4-2,few,TGTGCCAGCAGCCAGGCCTTATCTAGCGGGAAGTACAATGAGCAGTTCTTC,CASSQALSSGKYNEQFF
TRBJ1-3,TRBD1,TRBV3-1/TRBV3-2,.,TGTGCCAGCAGCCATCCGACAGGGGAGAGCTCTGGAAACACCATATATTTT,CASSHPTGESSGNTIYF
TRBJ2-7,.,TRBV4-3,.,TGCGCCAGCAGCCAAGATCGGTGGTACGAGCAGTACTTC,CASSQDRWYEQYF
TRBJ2-7,TRBD2,TRBV28,.,TGTGCCAGCAGTTTGAGACTAGCGTACTACGAGCAGTACTTC,CASSLRLAYYEQYF
TRBJ1-4,.,TRBV11-2,.,TGTGCCAGCAGCTTAGGGTTGACGGGGGAAAAACTGTTTTTT,CASSLGLTGEKLFF
TRBJ2-3,TRBD2,TRBV19,.,TGTGCCAGTAGTATCGGACTAGCGAGAGGCACAGATACGCAGTATTTT,CASSIGLARGTDTQYF
TRBJ1-5,TRBD1,TRBV5-1,few,TGCGCCAGCAGCCCATGGACAGGCGCGGGGCAGCCCCAGCATTTT,CASSPWTGAGQPQHF
TRBJ1-2,TRBD1,TRBV27,.,TGTGCCAGCAGTCTAAGGGGTACAGGGGGCTCTAACTATGGCTACACCTTC,CASSLRGTGGSNYGYTF
TRBJ2-7,TRBD2,TRBV11-2,.,TGTGCCAGCAGCCTGACTAGCGGACCACTCGAGCAGTACTTC,CASSLTSGPLEQYF
TRBJ1-2,TRBD1,TRBV14,few,TGTGCCAGCAGCTCCACCCGGGACAGGGATAGCTATGGCTACACCTTC,CASSSTRDRDSYGYTF
TRBJ1-2,TRBD1,TRBV24-1,.,TGTGCCACCAGCTTATCCGGGACAGAGTCGAACTATGGCTACACCTTC,CATSLSGTESNYGYTF
TRBJ2-3,.,TRBV15,.,TGTGCCACCAGCAGAGGAGGATCAGGGGGCACAGATACGCAGTATTTT,CATSRGGSGGTDTQYF
TRBJ2-7,TRBD2,TRBV5-1,.,TGCGCCAGCAGCTTGGGTGGAACTAGCGGTTCCTACGAGCAGTACTTC,CASSLGGTSGSYEQYF
TRBJ2-6,.,TRBV7-3,.,TGTGCCAGCAGCTCCCAGGCCTCTGGGGCCAACGTCCTGACTTTC,CASSSQASGANVLTF